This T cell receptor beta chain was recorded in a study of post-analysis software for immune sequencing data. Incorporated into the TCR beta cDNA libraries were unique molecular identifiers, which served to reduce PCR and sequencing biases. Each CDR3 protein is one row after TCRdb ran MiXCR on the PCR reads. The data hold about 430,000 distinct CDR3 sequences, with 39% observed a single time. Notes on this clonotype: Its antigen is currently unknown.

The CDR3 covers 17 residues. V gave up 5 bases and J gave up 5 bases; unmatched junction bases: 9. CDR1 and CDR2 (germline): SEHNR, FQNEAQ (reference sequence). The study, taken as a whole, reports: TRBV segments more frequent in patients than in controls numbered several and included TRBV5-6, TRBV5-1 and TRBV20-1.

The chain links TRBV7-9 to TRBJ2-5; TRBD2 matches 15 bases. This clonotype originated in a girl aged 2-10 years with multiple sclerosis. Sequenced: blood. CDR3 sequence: CASSPYGTSGRRETQYF. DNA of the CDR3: TGTGCCAGCAGCCCCTACGGGACTAGCGGGAGGAGGGAGACCCAGTACTTC.